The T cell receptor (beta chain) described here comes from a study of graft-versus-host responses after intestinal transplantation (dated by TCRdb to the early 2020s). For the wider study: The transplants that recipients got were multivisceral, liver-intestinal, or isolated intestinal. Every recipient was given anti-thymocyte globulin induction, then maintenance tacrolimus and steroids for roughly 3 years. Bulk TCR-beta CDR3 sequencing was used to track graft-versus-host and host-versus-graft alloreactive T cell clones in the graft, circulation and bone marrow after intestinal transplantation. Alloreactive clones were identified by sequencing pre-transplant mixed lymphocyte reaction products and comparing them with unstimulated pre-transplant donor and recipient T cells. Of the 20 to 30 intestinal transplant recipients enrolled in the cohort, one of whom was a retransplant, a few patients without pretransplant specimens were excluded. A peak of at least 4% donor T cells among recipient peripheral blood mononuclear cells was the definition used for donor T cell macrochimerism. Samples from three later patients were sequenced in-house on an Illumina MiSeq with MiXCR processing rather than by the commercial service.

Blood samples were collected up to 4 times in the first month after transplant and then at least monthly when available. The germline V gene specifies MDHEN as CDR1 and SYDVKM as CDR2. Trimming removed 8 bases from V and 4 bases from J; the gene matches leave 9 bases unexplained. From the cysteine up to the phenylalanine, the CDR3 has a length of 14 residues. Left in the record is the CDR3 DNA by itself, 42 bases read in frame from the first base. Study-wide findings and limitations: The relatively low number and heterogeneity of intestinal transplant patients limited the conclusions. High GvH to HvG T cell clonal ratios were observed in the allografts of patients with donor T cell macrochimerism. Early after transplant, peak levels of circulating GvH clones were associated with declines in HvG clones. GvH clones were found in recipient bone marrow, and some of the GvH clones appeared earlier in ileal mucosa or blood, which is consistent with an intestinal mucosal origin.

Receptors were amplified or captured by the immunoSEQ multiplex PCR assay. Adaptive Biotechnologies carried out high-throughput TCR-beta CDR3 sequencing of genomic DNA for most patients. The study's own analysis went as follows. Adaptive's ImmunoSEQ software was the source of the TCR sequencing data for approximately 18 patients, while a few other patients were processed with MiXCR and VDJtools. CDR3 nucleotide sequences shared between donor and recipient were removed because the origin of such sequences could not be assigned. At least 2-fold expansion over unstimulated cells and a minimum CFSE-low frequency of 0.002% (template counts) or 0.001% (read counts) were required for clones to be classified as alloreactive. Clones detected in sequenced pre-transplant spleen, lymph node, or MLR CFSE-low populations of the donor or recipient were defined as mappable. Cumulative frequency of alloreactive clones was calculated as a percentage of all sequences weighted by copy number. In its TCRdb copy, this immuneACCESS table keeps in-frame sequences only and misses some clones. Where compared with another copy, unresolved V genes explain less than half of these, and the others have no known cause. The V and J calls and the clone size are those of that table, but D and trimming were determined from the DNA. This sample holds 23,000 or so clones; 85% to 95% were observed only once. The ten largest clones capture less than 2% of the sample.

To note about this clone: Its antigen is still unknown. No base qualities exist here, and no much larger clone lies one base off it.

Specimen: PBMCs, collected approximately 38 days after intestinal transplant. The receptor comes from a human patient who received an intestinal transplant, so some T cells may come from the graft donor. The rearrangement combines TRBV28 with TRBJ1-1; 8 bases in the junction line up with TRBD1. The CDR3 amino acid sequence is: CASSLTDRGTEAFF. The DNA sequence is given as TGTGCCAGCTCGCTAACAGACAGGGGCACTGAAGCTTTCTTT.